These 5 T cell receptor beta chains came from one sample sequenced in a study of identifying expanded T cells in peripheral blood. Clones were read by immunoSEQ multiplex PCR, and TCRdb kept only the in-frame ones, dropping some. The profile covers about 85,000 clones, with about 91% appearing a single time and approximately 2.8% taken by the ten largest. Source material: blood. The source is a person aged 18 to 70 in good health.

This rearrangement joins TRBV6-1 to TRBJ2-5; weak D call: TRBD2 (7 bases). This CDR3 comprises 14 residues. V lost 1 base, J lost 11 bases, and 17 bases lay in between. Germline-derived CDR1 and CDR2 are MNHNS and SASEGT. The CDR3 here is CASSEVVRGGVQYF. The CDR3 DNA reads as TGTGCCAGCAGTGAAGTCGTCAGGGGAGGGGTGCAGTACTTC.

Comments on this clone: This same CDR3 is encoded by further DNA sequences in the sample. This chain links TRBV29-1 with TRBJ2-3; 12 positions match TRBD2. In germline, CDR1 is SQVTM, CDR2 ANQGSEA. The CDR3 spans 13 residues. Trimming at V came to 4 bases and at J to 6 bases, leaving 2 bases not matched to a gene. DNA of the CDR3: TGCAGCGTTGGGACTAGCGGGGCCGATACGCAGTATTTT. Its translation: CSVGTSGADTQYF.

The V gene is TRBV28, the J gene TRBJ2-2, with D uncertain. Trimming took off 4 bases at V and 6 bases at J, with 12 bases between the two ends. Germline CDR1 reads MDHEN; CDR2 reads SYDVKM. There are 14 residues in the CDR3. The CDR3, as DNA: TGTGCCAGCAGTTCCACAATTAGCCCCGGGGAGCTGTTTTTT. Translating gives CASSSTISPGELFF.

This clone has a single count. The V call is TRBV11-3, the J call TRBJ2-2; D unclear. Germline assignment: CDR1 SGHNT and CDR2 YENEEA. Between the trimmed V and J ends, which lost 1 base and 3 bases, there was a span of 3 bases. The CDR3 has 13 amino acids. CDR3 protein: CASSLVDTGELFF. For the CDR3, the DNA is TGTGCCAGCAGCTTAGTTGACACCGGGGAGCTGTTTTTT.

CDR3: CASSAGMNTEAFF. CDR3 DNA: TGTGCCAGCAGTGCAGGGATGAACACTGAAGCTTTCTTT. V is TRBV2 and J is TRBJ1-1, with TRBD1 as a possible D gene (5 bases). The CDR3 consists of 13 residues. V was clipped by 4 bases and J by 0 bases, with 6 bases between them. The V gene's germline CDR1 is SNHLY and CDR2 FYNNEI.